This TCR beta chain is drawn from a study of blood T cell repertoires in COVID-19. The CDR3 loop spans 15 amino acids. Germline V gene data show CDR1 as SGHRS and CDR2 as YFSETQ. Between the trimmed V and J ends, which lost 2 bases and 4 bases, there was a span of 10 bases. The table lists this clone with a few counts. Per the study methods: Estimated nucleated cell counts came from reference gene primer amplification. This table comes from immunoSEQ multiplex PCR, and its TCRdb copy is limited to in-frame clones, with some not included. D and trimming come from the DNA, and the V and J calls and clone size come from that table. This table has some 220,000 clones, about 86% appearing once.

The sequenced sample was peripheral blood. The chain employs TRBV5-1 and TRBJ1-6, with TRBD1 as a possible D gene (6 bases). This TCR was recovered from a woman aged 60-75 years with acute or convalescent COVID-19. The CDR3 DNA reads as TGCGCCAGCAGCTTCAGGGGTGGATATAATTCACCCCTCCACTTT. The encoded protein is CASSFRGGYNSPLHF. Full variable domain (remainder filled in from reference TRBV5-1 and TRBJ1-6): KAGVTQTPRYLIKTRGQQVTLSCSPISGHRSVSWYQQTPGQGLQFLFEYFSETQRNKGNFPGRFSGRQFSNSRSEMNVSTLELGDSALYLCASSFRGGYNSPLHFGNGTRLTVT.